This T cell receptor (beta chain) was captured by sequencing in a study of T cells after posttransplantation cyclophosphamide (dated by TCRdb to 2016 to 2017). Background on the whole study: The study tracked T cell repertoire reconstitution by TRB sequencing after myeloablative bone marrow transplantation using posttransplantation cyclophosphamide as GVHD prophylaxis. Antigen receptor sequencing was done on samples from 35 to 40 PTCy-treated patients and from approximately 17 related bone marrow donors of those patients. Blood from all 35 or so PTCy patients with 1-year posttransplant specimens was subjected to TRB sequencing. In 3 patients, TRB sequencing was also performed on up to 3 more blood samples taken 2 to 5.2 years after transplant, and in 4 patients, pretransplant blood was also TRB-sequenced. TRA and TRB clonality were tightly correlated in several samples, so subsequent TCR analyses focused on TRB only. Public TRB sequences were queried against a database of over 3,000 sequences associated with responses to pathogens, tumor antigens, self-antigens and alloantigens. The paper as a whole reports these results and caveats: The TRB repertoires of T cells infiltrating skin or the GI tract showed only limited overlap with the TRB repertoires found in blood. Donor-recipient similarity was low at 1-2 months but rose over the first year, and later blood repertoires were often dominated by donor CD8+ memory clones. Across the roughly 48 patients, TRB clonality was highly associated with recipient CMV seropositivity and CMV reactivation, and diversity with PTCy was similar to that in the CNI/methotrexate controls.

The cysteine opens and the phenylalanine closes a CDR3 of 15 amino acids. Only CDR3 DNA remains: 45 bases, in frame from the first base. The germline V gene specifies MNHEY as CDR1 and SVGAGI as CDR2. Trimming removed 5 bases from V and 4 bases from J; the gene matches leave 6 bases unexplained. This clone showed up just a few times. Its antigen is not yet known. No much larger clonotype is one base removed from it; base qualities were not supplied. Genomic DNA was used for TRB sequencing, which was performed with the immunoSEQ assay at survey resolution or with the hsTCRB kit. Per the original workflow: The immunoSEQ software handled initial read processing, and the LymphoSeq R package was used for repertoire analyses. Clonality was computed as 1 minus normalized Shannon entropy; Gini coefficient was also calculated for each TRB dataset. Phenotypes of unsorted samples were inferred by mapping TRB sequences from sorted subsets of the recipient or donor onto unsorted samples of the same recipient. TCRdb obtained this table from immuneACCESS and retained in-frame rearrangements with V and J assigned. These tables miss some clones; where compared with another copy, unresolved V genes account for less than half of the shortfall, and the remainder is unexplained. The D gene and trimming were derived from the DNA, and the V and J assignments and clone size from that table. The table for this sample lists approximately 4,200 clones; roughly 77% of them were counted only once. Approximately 19% of the sample comes from the top ten.

The treatment or condition label of this sample denotes: high-dose cyclophosphamide on days +3 and +4 as single-agent GVHD prophylaxis. Patients in the PTCy group got busulfan and fludarabine conditioning, a marrow graft from a related or unrelated donor, and cyclophosphamide on days +3 and +4. The PTCy-treated patients were enrolled in a prospective multi-institutional clinical trial. Peripheral blood and bone marrow mononuclear cells were isolated by Ficoll-Hypaque density centrifugation and cryopreserved. This sequence originates from a female patient aged 50-65 years who received an allogeneic stem cell transplant from a related donor, was CMV-positive, and had no GVHD. After a transplant, some T cells may have been passed on by the graft donor. Source: PBMCs, taken after an allogeneic stem cell transplant with post-transplant cyclophosphamide. The rearrangement combines TRBV6-5 with TRBJ1-3, and 9 junctional nucleotides match TRBD1. For the CDR3, the sequence is CASSGDREAGNTIYF. The sequence in DNA is TGTGCCAGCAGTGGGGACAGGGAGGCAGGAAACACCATATATTTT.